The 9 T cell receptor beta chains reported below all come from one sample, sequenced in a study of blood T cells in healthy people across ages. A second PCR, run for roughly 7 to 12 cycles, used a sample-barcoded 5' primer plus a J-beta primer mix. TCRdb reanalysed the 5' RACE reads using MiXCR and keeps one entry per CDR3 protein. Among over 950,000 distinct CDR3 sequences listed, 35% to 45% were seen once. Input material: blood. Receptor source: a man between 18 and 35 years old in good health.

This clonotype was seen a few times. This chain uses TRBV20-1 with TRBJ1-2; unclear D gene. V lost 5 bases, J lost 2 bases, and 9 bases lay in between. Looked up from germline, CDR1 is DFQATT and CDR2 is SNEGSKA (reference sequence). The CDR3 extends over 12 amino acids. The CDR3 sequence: CSAQEDNYGYTF. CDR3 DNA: TGCAGTGCTCAAGAGGACAACTATGGCTACACCTTC.

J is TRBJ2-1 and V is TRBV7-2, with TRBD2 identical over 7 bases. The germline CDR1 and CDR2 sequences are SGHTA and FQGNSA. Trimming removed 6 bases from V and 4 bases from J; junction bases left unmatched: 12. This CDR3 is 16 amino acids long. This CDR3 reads CASSPSPGGGYNEQFF. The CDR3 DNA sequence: TGTGCCAGCAGTCCCTCCCCAGGCGGGGGATACAATGAGCAGTTCTTC. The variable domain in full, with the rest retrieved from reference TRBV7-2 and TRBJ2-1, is GAGVSQSPSNKVTEKGKDVELRCDPISGHTALYWYRQSLGQGLEFLIYFQGNSAPDKSGLPSDRFSAERTGGSVSTLTIQRTQQEDSAVYLCASSPSPGGGYNEQFFGPGTRLTVL.

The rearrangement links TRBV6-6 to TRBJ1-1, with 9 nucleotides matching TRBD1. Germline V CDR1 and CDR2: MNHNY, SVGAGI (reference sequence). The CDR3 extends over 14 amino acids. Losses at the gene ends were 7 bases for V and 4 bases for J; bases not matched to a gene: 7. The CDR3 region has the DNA TGTGCCAGCAATCCGGGACAGGGTGCCACTGAAGCTTTCTTT. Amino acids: CASNPGQGATEAFF.

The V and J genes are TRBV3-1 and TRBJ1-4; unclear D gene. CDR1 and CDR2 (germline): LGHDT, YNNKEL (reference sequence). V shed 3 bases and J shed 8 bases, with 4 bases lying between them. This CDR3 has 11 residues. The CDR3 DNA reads TGTGCCAGCAGCCACGGCGAAAAACTGTTTTTT. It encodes CASSHGEKLFF. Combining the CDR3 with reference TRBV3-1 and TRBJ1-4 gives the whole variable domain DTAVSQTPKYLVTQMGNDKSIKCEQNLGHDTMYWYKQDSKKFLKIMFSYNNKELIINETVPNRFSPKSPDKAHLNLHINSLELGDSAVYFCASSHGEKLFFGSGTQLSVL.

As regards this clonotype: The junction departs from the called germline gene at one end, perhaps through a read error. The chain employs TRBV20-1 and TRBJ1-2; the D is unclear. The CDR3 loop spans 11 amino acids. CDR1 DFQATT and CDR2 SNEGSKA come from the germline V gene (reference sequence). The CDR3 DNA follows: TGCAGTGCTACAGTAAACTATGGCCACACCTTC. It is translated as CSATVNYGHTF.

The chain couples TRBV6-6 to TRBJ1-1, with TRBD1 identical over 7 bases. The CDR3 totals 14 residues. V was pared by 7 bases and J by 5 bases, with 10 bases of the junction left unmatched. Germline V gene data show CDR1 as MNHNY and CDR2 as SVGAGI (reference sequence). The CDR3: CASNTPGGETEAFF. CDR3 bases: TGTGCCAGCAACACCCCAGGGGGAGAGACTGAAGCTTTCTTT.

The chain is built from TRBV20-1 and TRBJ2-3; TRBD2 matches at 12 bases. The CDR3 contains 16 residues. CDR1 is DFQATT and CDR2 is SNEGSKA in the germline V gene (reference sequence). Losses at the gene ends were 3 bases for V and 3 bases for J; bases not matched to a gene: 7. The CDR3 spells CSARKTSGSWTDTQYF. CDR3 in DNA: TGCAGTGCTAGGAAGACTAGCGGGAGTTGGACAGATACGCAGTATTTT.

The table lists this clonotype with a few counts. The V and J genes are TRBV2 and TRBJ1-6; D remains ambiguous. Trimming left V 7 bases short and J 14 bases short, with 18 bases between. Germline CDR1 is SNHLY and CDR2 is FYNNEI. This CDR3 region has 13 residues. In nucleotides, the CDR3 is TGTGCCAGCAACCGCTTACAAGCTGTCACCCTCCACTTT. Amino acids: CASNRLQAVTLHF.

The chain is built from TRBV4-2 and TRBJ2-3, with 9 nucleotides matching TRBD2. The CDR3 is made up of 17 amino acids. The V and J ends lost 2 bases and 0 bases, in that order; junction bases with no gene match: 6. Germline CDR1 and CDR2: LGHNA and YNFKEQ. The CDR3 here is CASSQSRGLASTDTQYF. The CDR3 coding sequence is TGTGCCAGCAGCCAATCTCGGGGACTAGCAAGCACAGATACGCAGTATTTT.